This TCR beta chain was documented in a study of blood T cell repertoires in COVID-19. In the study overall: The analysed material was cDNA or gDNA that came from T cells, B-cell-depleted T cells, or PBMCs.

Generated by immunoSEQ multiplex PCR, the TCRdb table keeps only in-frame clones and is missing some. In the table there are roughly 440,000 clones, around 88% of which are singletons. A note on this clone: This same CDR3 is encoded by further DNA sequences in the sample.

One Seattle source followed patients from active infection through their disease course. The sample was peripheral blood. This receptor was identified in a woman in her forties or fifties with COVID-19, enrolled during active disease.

The DNA of the CDR3 is TGCGCCAGCAGCTTGGGGACTAGCGCCAATGAGCAGTTCTTC. Amino acid sequence: CASSLGTSANEQFF. The genes are TRBV5-1 and TRBJ2-1; 9 positions match TRBD2. This CDR3 has 14 residues. The J segment lost 6 bases and the V segment lost 0 bases, leaving 1 base of the junction unmatched. The germline CDR1 and CDR2 sequences are SGHRS and YFSETQ. Variable domain in full (rest from reference TRBV5-1 and TRBJ2-1): KAGVTQTPRYLIKTRGQQVTLSCSPISGHRSVSWYQQTPGQGLQFLFEYFSETQRNKGNFPGRFSGRQFSNSRSEMNVSTLELGDSALYLCASSLGTSANEQFFGPGTRLTVL.